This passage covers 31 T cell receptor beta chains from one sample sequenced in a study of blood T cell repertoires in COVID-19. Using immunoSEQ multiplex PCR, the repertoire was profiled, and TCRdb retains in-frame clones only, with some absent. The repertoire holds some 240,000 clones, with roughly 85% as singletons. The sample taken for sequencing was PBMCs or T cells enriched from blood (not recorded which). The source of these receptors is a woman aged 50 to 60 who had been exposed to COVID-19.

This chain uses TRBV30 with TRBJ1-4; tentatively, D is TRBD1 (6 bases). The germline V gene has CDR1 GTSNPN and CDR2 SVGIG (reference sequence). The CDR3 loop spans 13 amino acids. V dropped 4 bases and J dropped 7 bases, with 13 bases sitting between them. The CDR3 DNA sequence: TGTGCCTGGACTCGGACAGATGGTGAAAAACTGTTTTTT. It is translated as CAWTRTDGEKLFF.

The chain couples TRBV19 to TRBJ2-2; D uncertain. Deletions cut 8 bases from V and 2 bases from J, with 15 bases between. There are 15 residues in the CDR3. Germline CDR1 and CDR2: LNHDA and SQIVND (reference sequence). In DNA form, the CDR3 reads TGTGCCAGTGGCCACCGGAGCTTCAACACCGGGGAGCTGTTTTTT. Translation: CASGHRSFNTGELFF. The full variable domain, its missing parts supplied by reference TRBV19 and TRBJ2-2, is DGGITQSPKYLFRKEGQNVTLSCEQNLNHDAMYWYRQDPGQGLRLIYYSQIVNDFQKGDIAEGYSVSREKKESFPLTVTSAQKNPTAFYLCASGHRSFNTGELFFGEGSRLTVL.

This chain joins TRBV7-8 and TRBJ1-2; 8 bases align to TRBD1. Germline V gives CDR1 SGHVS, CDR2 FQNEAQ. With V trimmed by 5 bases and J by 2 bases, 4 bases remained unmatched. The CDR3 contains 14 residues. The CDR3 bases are TGTGCCAGCAGCCGGGACAGGCCCAACTATGGCTACACCTTC. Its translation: CASSRDRPNYGYTF. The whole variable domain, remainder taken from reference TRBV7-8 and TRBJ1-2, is GAGVSQSPRYKVAKRGQDVALRCDPISGHVSLFWYQQALGQGPEFLTYFQNEAQLDKSGLPSDRFFAERPEGSVSTLKIQRTQQEDSAVYLCASSRDRPNYGYTFGSGTRLTVV.

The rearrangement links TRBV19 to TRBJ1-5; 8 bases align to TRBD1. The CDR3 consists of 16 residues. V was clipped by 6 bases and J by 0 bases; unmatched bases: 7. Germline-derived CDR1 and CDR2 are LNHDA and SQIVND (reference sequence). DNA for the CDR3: TGTGCCAGTAGAGGACAGGGTTTGAATAGCAATCAGCCCCAGCATTTT. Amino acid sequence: CASRGQGLNSNQPQHF.

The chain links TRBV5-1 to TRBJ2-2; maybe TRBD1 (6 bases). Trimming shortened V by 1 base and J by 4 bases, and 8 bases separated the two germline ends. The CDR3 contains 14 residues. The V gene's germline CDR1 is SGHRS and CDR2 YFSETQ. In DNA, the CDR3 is TGCGCCAGCAGCTTGAAGGGGGTCACCGGGGAGCTGTTTTTT. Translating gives CASSLKGVTGELFF.

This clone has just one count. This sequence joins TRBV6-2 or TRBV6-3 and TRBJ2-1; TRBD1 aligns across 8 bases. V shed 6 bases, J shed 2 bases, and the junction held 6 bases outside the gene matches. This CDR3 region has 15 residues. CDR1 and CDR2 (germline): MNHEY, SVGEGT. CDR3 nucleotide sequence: TGTGCCAGCAGCCGACAGGGGCGAACCTACAATGAGCAGTTCTTC. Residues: CASSRQGRTYNEQFF.

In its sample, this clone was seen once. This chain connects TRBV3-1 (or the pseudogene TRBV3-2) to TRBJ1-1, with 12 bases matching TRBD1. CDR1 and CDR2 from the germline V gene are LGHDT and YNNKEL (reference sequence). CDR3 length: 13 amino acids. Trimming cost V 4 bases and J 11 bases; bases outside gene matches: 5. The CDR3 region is CASSRSGQGAAFF. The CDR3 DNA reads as TGTGCCAGCAGCCGCTCGGGACAGGGGGCGGCTTTCTTT.

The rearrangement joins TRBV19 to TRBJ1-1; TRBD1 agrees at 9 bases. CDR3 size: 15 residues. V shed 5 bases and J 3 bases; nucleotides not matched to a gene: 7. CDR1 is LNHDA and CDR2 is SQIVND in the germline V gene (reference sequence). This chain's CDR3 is CASSLYRGRDTEAFF. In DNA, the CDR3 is TGTGCCAGTAGTCTTTACAGGGGGCGGGACACTGAAGCTTTCTTT.

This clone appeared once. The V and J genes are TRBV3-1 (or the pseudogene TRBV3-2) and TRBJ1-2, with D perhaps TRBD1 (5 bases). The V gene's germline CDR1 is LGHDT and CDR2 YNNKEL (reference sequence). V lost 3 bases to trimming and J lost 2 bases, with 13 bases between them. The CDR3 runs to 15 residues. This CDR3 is CASSHRGGRNYGYTF. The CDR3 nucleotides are TGTGCCAGCAGCCATAGGGGCGGCCGCAACTATGGCTACACCTTC.

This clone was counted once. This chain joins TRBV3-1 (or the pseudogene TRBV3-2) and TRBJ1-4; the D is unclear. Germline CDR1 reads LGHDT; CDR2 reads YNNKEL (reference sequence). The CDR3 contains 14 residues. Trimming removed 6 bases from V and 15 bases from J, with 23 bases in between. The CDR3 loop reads CASSPTRTPKRVFF. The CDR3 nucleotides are TGTGCCAGCAGTCCCACGAGGACCCCCAAGAGGGTGTTTTTT.

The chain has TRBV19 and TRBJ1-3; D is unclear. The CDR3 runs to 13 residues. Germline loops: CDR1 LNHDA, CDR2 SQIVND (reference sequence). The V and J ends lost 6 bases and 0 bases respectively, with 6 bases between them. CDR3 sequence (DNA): TGTGCCAGTAGCACATTCTCTGGAAACACCATATATTTT. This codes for CASSTFSGNTIYF.

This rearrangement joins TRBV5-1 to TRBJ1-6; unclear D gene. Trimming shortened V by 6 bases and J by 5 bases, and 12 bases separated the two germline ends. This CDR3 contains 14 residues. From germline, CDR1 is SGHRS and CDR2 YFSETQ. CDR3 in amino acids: CASTDVGNNSPLHF. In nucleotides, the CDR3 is TGCGCCAGCACCGACGTCGGGAATAATTCACCCCTCCACTTT.

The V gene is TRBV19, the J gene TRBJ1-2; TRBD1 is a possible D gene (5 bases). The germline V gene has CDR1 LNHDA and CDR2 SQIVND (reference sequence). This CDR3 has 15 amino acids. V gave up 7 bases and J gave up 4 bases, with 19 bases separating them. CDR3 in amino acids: CASIPPRKGAYGYTF. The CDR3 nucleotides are TGTGCCAGTATCCCCCCTAGGAAAGGGGCCTATGGCTACACCTTC.

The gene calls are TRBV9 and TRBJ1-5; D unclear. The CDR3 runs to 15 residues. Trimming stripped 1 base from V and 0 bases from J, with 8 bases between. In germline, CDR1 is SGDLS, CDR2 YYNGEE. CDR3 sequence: CASSVRGDSNQPQHF. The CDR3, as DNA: TGTGCCAGCAGCGTACGAGGTGATAGCAATCAGCCCCAGCATTTT.

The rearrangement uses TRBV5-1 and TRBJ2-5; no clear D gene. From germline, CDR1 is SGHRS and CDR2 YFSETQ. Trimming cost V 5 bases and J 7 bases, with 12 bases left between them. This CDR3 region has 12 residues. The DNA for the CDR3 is TGCGCCAGCAGATACATTCGAGGGACCCAGTACTTC. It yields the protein CASRYIRGTQYF. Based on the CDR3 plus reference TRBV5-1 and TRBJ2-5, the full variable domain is KAGVTQTPRYLIKTRGQQVTLSCSPISGHRSVSWYQQTPGQGLQFLFEYFSETQRNKGNFPGRFSGRQFSNSRSEMNVSTLELGDSALYLCASRYIRGTQYFGPGTRLLVL.

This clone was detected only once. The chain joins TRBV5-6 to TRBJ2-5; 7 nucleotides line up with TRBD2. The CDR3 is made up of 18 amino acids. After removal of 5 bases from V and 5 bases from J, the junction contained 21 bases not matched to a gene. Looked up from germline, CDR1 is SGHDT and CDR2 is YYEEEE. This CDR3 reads CASSDPSGGPSGSETQYF. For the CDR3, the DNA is TGTGCCAGCAGTGACCCTAGCGGCGGTCCCTCTGGCTCGGAGACCCAGTACTTC.

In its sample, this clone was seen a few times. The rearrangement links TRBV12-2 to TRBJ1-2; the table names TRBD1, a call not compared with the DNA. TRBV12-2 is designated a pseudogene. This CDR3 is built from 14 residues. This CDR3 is CASRSGWGEDGYTF. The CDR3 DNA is TGTGCAAGTCGCTCTGGGTGGGGCGAGGATGGCTACACCTTC.

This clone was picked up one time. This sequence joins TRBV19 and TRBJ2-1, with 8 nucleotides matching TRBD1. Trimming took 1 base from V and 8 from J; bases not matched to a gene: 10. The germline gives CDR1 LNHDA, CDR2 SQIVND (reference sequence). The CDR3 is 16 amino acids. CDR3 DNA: TGTGCCAGTAGTATAGCAGCGAGACAGGGGTATGATGAGCAGTTCTTC. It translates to CASSIAARQGYDEQFF. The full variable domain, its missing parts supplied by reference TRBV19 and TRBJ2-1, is DGGITQSPKYLFRKEGQNVTLSCEQNLNHDAMYWYRQDPGQGLRLIYYSQIVNDFQKGDIAEGYSVSREKKESFPLTVTSAQKNPTAFYLCASSIAARQGYDEQFFGPGTRLTVL.

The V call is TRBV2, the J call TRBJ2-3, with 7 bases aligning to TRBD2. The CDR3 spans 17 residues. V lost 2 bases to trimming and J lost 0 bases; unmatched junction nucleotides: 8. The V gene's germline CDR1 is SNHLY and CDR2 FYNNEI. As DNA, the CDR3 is TGTGCCAGCAGTGAATGGCTAGCGGCAACCAGCACAGATACGCAGTATTTT. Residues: CASSEWLAATSTDTQYF. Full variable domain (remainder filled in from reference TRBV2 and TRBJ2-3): EPEVTQTPSHQVTQMGQEVILRCVPISNHLYFYWYRQILGQKVEFLVSFYNNEISEKSEIFDDQFSVERPDGSNFTLKIRSTKLEDSAMYFCASSEWLAATSTDTQYFGPGTRLTVL.

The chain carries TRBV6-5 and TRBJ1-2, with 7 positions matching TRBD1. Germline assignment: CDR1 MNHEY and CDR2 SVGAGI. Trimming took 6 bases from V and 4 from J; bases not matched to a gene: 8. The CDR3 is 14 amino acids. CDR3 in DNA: TGTGCCAGCAGATTCCGCGGACAGGCCTATGGCTACACCTTC. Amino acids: CASRFRGQAYGYTF.

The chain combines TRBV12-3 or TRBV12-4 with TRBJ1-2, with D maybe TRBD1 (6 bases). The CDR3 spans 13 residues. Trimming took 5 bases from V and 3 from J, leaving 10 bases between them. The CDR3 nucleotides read TGTGCCAGCAGTCGTCAGGGGTACTATGGCTACACCTTC. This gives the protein CASSRQGYYGYTF.

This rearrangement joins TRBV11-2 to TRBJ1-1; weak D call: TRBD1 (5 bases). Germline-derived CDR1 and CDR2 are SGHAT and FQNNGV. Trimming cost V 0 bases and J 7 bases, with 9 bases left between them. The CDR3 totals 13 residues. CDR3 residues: CASSLDWGGEAFF. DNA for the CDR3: TGTGCCAGCAGCTTAGATTGGGGGGGTGAAGCTTTCTTT.

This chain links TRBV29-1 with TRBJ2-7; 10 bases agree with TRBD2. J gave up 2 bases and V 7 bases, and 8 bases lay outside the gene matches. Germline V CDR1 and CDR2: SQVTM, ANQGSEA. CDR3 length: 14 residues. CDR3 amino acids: CSAEGLAGAYEQYF. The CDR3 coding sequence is TGCAGCGCTGAGGGGCTAGCGGGGGCCTACGAGCAGTACTTC.

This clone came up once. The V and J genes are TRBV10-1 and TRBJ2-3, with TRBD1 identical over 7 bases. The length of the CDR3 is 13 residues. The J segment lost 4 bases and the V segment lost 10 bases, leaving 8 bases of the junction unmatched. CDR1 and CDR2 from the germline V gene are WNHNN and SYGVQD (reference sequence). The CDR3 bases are TGCGCCACCTCACAGGGGCAGCCAGATACGCAGTATTTT. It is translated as CATSQGQPDTQYF.

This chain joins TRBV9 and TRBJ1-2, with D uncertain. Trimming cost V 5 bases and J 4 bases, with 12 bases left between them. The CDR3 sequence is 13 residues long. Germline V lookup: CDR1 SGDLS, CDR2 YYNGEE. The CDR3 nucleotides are TGTGCCAGCAGTTTGGGAGGGAGCTATGGCTACACCTTC. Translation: CASSLGGSYGYTF.

DNA for the CDR3: TGTGCCAGCAGCTCTCTTACAGGGGGGGTTTATAGCAATCAGCCCCAGCATTTT. Translating it yields CASSSLTGGVYSNQPQHF. The chain joins TRBV7-2 to TRBJ1-5; 8 positions match TRBD1. CDR1 and CDR2 from the germline V gene are SGHTA and FQGNSA. J lost 0 bases, V lost 4 bases, and 11 bases had no gene match. The CDR3 consists of 18 residues.

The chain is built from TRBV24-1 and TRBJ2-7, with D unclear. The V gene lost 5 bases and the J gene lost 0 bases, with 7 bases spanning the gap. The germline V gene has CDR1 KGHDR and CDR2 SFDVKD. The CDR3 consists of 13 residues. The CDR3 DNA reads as TGTGCCACCAGTGCTAGGAGCTCCTACGAGCAGTACTTC. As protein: CATSARSSYEQYF.

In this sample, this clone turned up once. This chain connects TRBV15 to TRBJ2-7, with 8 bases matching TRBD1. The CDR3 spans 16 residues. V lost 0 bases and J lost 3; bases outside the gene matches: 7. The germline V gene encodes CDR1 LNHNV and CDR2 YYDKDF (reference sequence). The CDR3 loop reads CATSRDLWTGYYEQYF. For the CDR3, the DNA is TGTGCCACCAGCAGAGATTTGTGGACAGGGTACTACGAGCAGTACTTC.

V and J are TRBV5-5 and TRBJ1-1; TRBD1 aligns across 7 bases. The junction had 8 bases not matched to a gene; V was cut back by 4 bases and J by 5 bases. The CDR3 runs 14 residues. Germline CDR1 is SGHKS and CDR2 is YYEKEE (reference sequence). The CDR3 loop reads CASSPGGLGTEAFF. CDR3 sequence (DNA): TGTGCCAGCAGCCCAGGGGGTTTGGGGACTGAAGCTTTCTTT.

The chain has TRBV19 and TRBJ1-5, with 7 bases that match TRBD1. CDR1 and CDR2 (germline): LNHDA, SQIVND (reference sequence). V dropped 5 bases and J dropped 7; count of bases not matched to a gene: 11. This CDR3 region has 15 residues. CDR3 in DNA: TGTGCCAGTAGTCTTGAACAGGGGTCCGCGCAGCCCCAGCATTTT. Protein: CASSLEQGSAQPQHF.

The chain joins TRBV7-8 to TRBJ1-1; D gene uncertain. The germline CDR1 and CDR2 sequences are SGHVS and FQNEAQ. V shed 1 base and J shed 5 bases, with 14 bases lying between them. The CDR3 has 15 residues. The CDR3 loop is CASSLEADWRTEAFF. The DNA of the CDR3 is TGTGCCAGCAGCTTAGAGGCAGATTGGAGGACTGAAGCTTTCTTT.